This T cell receptor (beta chain) was recovered during a study of T cell repertoires in cytomegalovirus infection. Turning to the study itself: Public signatures in TCR beta pointed to CMV infection and matching HLA type.

CDR3 length: 15 residues. Germline V gene lookup returns CDR1 SGHTA and CDR2 FQGNSA. V was pared by 5 bases and J by 4 bases, with 8 bases of the junction left unmatched. Using its own MiXCR run on the reads, TCRdb lists one record per CDR3 protein. This table has 350,000 to 500,000 distinct CDR3 sequences, approximately 31% appearing once. Findings and limits, study-wide: HLA-C-restricted CMV-specific TCR beta clonotypes prevailed in the ex vivo response. Carriage of CMV together with the relevant HLA was identifiable through cumulative public TCR beta family frequency.

This clonotype has a handful of counts. Its antigen is currently unknown. Sequencing was carried out using PBMCs. This chain connects TRBV7-2 to TRBJ1-3, with TRBD1 matching over 7 bases. The TCR originated in a human donor in good health (CMV status not recorded). Some clones in this sample may be carry-over from other donors' samples. The CDR3 bases are TGTGCCAGCAGCACCTACAGGGGTTCGGGAAACACCATATATTTT. Its protein product is CASSTYRGSGNTIYF.